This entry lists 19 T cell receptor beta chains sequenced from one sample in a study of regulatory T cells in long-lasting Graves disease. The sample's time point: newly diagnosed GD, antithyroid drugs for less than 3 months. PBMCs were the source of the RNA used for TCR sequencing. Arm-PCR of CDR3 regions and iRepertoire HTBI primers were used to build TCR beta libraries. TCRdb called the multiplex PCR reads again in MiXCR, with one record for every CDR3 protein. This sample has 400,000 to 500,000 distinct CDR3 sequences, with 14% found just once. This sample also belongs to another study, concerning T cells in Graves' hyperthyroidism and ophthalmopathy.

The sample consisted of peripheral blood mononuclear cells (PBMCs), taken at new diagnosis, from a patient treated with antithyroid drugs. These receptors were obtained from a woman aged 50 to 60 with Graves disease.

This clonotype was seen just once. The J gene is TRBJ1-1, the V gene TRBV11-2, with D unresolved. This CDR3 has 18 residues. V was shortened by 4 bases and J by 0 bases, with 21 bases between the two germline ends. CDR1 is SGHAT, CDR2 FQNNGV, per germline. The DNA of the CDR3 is TGTGCCAGCAGCTCGGTTCGGTCCGGGCCAGGTCTGAACACTGAAGCTTTCTTT. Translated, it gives CASSSVRSGPGLNTEAFF. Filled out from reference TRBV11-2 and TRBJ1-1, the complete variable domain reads EAGVAQSPRYKIIEKRQSVAFWCNPISGHATLYWYQQILGQGPKLLIQFQNNGVVDDSQLPKDRFSAERLKGVDSTLKIQPAKLEDSAVYLCASSSVRSGPGLNTEAFFGQGTRLTVV.

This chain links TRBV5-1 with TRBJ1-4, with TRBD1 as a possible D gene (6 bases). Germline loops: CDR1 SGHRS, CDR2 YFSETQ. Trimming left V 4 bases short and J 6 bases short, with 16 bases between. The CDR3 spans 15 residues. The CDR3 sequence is CASSGTGRLDEKLFF. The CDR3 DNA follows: TGCGCCAGCAGCGGAACAGGGCGTTTGGATGAAAAACTGTTTTTT.

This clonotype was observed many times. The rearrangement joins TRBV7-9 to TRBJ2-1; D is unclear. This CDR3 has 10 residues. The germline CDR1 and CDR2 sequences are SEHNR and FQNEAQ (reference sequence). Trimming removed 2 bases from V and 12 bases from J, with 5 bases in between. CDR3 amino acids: CASSLTSQFF. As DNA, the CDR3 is TGTGCCAGCAGCTTAACGTCGCAGTTCTTC.

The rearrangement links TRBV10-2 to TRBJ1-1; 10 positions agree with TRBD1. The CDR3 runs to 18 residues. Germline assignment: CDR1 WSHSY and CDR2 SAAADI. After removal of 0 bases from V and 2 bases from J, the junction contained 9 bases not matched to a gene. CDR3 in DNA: TGCGCCAGCAGTGAGTCTAGGACAGGGGGTGGGGTAAACACTGAAGCTTTCTTT. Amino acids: CASSESRTGGGVNTEAFF.

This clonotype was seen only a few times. The CDR3 coding sequence is TGTGCCAGCAGTTACGGTGCGGGAGTGGGGAACAATGAGCAGTTCTTC. Protein sequence: CASSYGAGVGNNEQFF. The chain is built from TRBV7-3 and TRBJ2-1; 7 bases align to TRBD2. Germline V gene sequence: CDR1 SGHTA, CDR2 FQGTGA. J was trimmed by 5 bases and V by 6 bases; bases with no gene match: 13. This CDR3 is 16 amino acids long.

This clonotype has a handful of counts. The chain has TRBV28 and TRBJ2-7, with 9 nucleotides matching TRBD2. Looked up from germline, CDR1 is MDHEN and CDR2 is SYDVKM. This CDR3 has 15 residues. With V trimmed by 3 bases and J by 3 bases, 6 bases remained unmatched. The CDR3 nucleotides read TGTGCCAGCAGTTTCGAAGGGACTAGCAGCTACGAGCAGTACTTC. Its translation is CASSFEGTSSYEQYF.

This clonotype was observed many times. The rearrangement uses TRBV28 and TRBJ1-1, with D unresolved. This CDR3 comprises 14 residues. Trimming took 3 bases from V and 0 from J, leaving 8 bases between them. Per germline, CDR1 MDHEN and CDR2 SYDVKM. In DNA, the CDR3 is TGTGCCAGCAGTTTTGGTACCATGAACACTGAAGCTTTCTTT. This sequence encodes CASSFGTMNTEAFF. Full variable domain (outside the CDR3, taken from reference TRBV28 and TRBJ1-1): DVKVTQSSRYLVKRTGEKVFLECVQDMDHENMFWYRQDPGLGLRLIYFSYDVKMKEKGDIPEGYSVSREKKERFSLILESASTNQTSMYLCASSFGTMNTEAFFGQGTRLTVV.

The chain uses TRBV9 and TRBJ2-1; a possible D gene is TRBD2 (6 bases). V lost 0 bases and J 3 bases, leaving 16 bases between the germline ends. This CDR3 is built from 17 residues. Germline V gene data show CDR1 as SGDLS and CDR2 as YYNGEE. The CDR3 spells CASSVGGEYSLYNEQFF. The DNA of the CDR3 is TGTGCCAGCAGCGTAGGGGGGGAATATTCGCTCTACAATGAGCAGTTCTTC. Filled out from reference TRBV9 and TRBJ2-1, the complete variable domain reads DSGVTQTPKHLITATGQRVTLRCSPRSGDLSVYWYQQSLDQGLQFLIQYYNGEERAKGNILERFSAQQFPDLHSELNLSSLELGDSALYFCASSVGGEYSLYNEQFFGPGTRLTVL.

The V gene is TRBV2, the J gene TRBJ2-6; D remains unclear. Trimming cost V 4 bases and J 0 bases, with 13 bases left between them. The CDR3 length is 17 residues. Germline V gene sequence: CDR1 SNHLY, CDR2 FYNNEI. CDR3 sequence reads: CASSGTLLGSGANVLTF. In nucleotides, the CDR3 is TGTGCCAGCAGTGGGACCTTGTTGGGCTCTGGGGCCAACGTCCTGACTTTC.

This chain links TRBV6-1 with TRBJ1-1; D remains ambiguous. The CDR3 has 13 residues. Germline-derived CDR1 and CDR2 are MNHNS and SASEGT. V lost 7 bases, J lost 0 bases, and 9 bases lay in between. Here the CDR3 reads CASIGRLNTEAFF. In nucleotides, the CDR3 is TGTGCCAGCATTGGCAGACTGAACACTGAAGCTTTCTTT.

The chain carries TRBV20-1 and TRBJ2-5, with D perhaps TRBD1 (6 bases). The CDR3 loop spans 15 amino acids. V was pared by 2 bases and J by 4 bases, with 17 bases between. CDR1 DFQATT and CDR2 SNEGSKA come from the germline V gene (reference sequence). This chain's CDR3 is CSARLTGNPRETQYF. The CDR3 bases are TGCAGTGCTAGACTTACAGGGAATCCACGAGAGACCCAGTACTTC.

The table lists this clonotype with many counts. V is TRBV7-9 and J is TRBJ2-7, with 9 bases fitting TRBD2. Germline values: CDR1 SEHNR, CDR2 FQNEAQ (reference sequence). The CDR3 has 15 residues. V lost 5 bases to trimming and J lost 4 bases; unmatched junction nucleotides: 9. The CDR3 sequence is CASSRELAGVYEQYF. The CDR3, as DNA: TGTGCCAGCAGCCGTGAATTAGCGGGAGTATACGAGCAGTACTTC.

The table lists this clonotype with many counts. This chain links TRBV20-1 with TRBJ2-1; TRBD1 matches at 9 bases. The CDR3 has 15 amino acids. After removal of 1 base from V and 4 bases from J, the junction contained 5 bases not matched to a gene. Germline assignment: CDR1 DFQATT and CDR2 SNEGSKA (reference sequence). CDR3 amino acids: CSARGQDRGYNEQFF. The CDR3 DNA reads TGCAGTGCTAGAGGGCAGGACAGGGGATACAATGAGCAGTTCTTC.

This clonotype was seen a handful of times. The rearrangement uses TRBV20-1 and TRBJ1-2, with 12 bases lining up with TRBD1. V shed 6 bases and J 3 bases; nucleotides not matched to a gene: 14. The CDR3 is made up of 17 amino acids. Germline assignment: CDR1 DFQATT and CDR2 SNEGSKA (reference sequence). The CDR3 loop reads CSAPSGTGGVDYYGYTF. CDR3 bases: TGCAGTGCCCCTTCTGGGACAGGGGGCGTAGATTACTATGGCTACACCTTC.

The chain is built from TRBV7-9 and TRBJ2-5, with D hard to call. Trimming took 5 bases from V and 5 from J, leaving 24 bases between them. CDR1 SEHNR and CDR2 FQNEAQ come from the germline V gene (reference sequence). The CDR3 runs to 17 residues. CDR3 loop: CASSPPFGEGFFETQYF. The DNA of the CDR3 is TGTGCCAGCAGCCCCCCATTTGGGGAAGGCTTTTTTGAGACCCAGTACTTC. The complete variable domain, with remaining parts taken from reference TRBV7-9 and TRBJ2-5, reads DTGVSQNPRHKITKRGQNVTFRCDPISEHNRLYWYRQTLGQGPEFLTYFQNEAQLEKSRLLSDRFSAERPKGSFSTLEIQRTEQGDSAMYLCASSPPFGEGFFETQYFGPGTRLLVL.

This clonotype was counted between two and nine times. The CDR3 sequence: CSAPRREGGVGINTEAFF. CDR3 nucleotides: TGCAGTGCCCCACGCCGCGAGGGGGGGGTCGGCATCAACACTGAAGCTTTCTTT. The chain has TRBV20-1 and TRBJ1-1, with D perhaps TRBD1 (6 bases). This CDR3 has 18 residues. Trimming took off 6 bases at V and 2 bases at J, with 28 bases between the two ends. The germline V gene encodes CDR1 DFQATT and CDR2 SNEGSKA (reference sequence).

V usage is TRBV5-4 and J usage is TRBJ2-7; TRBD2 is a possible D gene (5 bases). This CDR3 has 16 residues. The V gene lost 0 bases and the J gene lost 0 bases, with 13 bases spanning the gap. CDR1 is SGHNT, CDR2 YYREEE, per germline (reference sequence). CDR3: CASSLAGSGLSYEQYF. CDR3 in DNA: TGTGCCAGCAGCTTGGCCGGAAGCGGCCTCTCCTACGAGCAGTACTTC.

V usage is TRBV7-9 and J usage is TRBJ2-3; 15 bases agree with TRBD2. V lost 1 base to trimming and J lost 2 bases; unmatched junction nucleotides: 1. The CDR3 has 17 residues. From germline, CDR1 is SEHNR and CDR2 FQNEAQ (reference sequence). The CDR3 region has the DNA TGTGCCAGCAGCTTAGGGACTAGCGGGAGGGCCACAGATACGCAGTATTTT. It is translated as CASSLGTSGRATDTQYF.

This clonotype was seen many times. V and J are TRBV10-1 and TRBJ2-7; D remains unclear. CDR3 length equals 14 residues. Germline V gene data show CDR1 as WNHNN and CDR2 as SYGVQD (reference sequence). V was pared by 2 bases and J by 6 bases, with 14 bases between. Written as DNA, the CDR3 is TGCGCCAGCAGTGAGCAGATCGGGCCTGGCGAGCAGTACTTC. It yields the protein CASSEQIGPGEQYF.